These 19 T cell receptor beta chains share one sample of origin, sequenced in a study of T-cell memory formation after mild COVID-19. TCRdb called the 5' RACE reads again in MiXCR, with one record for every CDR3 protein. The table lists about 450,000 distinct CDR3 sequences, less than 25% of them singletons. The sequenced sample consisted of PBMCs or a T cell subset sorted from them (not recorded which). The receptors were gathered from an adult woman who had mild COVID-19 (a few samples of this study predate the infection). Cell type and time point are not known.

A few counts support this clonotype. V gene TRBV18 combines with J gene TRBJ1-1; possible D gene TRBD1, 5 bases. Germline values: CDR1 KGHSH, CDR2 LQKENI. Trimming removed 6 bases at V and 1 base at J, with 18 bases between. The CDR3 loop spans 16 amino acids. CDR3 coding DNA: TGTGCCAGCTCCACCCGGGCAGGTGGGGGGAACACTGAAGCTTTCTTT. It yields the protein CASSTRAGGGNTEAFF.

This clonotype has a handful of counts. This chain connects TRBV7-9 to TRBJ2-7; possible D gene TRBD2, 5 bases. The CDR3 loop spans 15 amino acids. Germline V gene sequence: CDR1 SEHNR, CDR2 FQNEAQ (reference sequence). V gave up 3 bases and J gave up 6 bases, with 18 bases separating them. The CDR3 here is CASSFRGRTGSEQYF. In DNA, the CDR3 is TGTGCCAGCAGCTTTCGCGGCAGGACGGGGAGCGAGCAGTACTTC.

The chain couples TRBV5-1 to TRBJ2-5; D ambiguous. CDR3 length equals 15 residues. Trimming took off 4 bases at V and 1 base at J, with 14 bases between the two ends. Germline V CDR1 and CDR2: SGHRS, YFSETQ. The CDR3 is CASSDTVVRQETQYF. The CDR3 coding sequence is TGCGCCAGCAGCGATACTGTAGTTCGCCAAGAGACCCAGTACTTC.

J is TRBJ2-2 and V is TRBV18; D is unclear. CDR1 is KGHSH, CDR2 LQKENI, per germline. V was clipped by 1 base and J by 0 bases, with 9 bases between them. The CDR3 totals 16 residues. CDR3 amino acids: CASSPRVSSNTGELFF. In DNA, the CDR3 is TGTGCCAGCTCACCACGGGTCAGCTCGAACACCGGGGAGCTGTTTTTT.

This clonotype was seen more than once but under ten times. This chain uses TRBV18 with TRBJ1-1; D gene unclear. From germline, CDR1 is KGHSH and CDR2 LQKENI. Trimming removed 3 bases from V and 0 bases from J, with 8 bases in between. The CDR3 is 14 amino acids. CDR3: CASSPDALNTEAFF. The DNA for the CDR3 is TGTGCCAGCTCACCCGACGCATTGAACACTGAAGCTTTCTTT.

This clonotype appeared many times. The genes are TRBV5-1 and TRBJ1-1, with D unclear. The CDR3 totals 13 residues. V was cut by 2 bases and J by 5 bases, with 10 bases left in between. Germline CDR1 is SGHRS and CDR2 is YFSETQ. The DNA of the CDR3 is TGCGCCAGCAGCTTTCGGGAGCGAACTGAAGCTTTCTTT. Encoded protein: CASSFRERTEAFF.

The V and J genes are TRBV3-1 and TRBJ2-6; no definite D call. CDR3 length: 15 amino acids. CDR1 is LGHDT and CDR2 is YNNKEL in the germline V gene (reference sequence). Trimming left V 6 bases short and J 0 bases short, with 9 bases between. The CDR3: CASRKEASGANVLTF. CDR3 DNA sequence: TGTGCCAGCAGGAAAGAGGCCTCTGGGGCCAACGTCCTGACTTTC.

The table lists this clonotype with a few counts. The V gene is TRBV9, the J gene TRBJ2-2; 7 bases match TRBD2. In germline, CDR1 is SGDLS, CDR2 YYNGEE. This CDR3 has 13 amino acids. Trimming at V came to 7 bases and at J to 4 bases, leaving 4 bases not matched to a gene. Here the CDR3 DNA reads TGTGCCAGCCAACCGGGGGGCACCGGGGAGCTGTTTTTT. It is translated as CASQPGGTGELFF.

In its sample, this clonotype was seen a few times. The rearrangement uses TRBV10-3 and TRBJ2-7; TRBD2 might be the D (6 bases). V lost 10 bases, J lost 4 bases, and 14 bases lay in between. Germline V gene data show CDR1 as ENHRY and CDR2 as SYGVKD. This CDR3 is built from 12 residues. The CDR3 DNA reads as TGTGCCACCCCTTGGGGGGAGTACGAGCAGTACTTC. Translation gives CATPWGEYEQYF.

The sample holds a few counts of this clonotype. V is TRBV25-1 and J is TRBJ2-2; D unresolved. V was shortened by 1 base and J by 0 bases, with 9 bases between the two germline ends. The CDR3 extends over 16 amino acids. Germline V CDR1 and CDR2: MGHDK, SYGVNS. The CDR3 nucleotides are TGTGCCAGCAGTGAATCGACGAACGCGAACACCGGGGAGCTGTTTTTT. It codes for CASSESTNANTGELFF.

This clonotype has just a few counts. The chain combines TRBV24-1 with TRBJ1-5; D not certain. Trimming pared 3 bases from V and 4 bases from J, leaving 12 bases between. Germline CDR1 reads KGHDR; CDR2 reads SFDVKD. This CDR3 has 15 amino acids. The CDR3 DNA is TGTGCCACCAGTGATCCCCGGGAGATTAATCAGCCCCAGCATTTT. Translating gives CATSDPREINQPQHF.

The CDR3 nucleotides are TGTGCCAGCACCCCGGAGGGAGCCAAAAACATTCAGTACTTC. This gives the protein CASTPEGAKNIQYF. The chain uses TRBV5-5 and TRBJ2-4, with D tentatively TRBD2 (6 bases). CDR3 length: 14 amino acids. CDR1 and CDR2 (germline): SGHKS, YYEKEE (reference sequence). Trimming removed 6 bases at V and 0 bases at J, with 10 bases between.

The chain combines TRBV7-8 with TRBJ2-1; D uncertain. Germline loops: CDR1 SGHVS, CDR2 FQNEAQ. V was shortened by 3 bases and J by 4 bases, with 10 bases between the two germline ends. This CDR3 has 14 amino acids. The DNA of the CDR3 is TGTGCCAGCAGCTTGAAACGTCGTTACAATGAGCAGTTCTTC. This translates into CASSLKRRYNEQFF. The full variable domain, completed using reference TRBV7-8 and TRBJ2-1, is GAGVSQSPRYKVAKRGQDVALRCDPISGHVSLFWYQQALGQGPEFLTYFQNEAQLDKSGLPSDRFFAERPEGSVSTLKIQRTQQEDSAVYLCASSLKRRYNEQFFGPGTRLTVL.

CDR3: CASSREKGFADGYTF. The CDR3 DNA follows: TGTGCCAGCTCAAGGGAAAAGGGGTTTGCGGATGGCTACACCTTC. V gene TRBV12-3 or TRBV12-4 combines with J gene TRBJ1-2, with D tentatively TRBD1 (5 bases). The V and J ends lost 8 bases and 6 bases respectively, with 22 bases between them. The CDR3 length is 15 residues.

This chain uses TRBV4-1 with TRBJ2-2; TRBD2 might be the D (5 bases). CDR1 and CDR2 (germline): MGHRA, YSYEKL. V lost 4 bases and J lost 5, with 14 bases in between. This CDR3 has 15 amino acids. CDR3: CASSPPGYYTGELFF. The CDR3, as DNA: TGCGCCAGCAGCCCTCCGGGATATTATACCGGGGAGCTGTTTTTT.

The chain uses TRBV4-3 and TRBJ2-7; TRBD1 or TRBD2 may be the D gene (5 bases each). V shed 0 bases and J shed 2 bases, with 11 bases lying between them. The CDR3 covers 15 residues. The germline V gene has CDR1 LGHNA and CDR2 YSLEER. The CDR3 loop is CASSQDRDPPYEQYF. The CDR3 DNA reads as TGCGCCAGCAGCCAAGACAGGGACCCTCCCTACGAGCAGTACTTC.

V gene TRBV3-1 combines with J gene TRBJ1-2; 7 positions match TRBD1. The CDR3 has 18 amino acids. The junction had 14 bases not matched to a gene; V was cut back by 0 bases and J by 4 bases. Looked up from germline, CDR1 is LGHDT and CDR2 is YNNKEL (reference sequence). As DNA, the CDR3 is TGTGCCAGCAGCCAAGATTCCGGGACAGTCGCAACACCCTATGGCTACACCTTC. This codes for CASSQDSGTVATPYGYTF.

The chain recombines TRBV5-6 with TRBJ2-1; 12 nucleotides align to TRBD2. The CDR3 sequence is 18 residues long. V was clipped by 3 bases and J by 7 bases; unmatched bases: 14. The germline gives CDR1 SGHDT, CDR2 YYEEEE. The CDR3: CASSSTSGGQIRGNEQFF. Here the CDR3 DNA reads TGTGCCAGCAGCTCGACTAGCGGGGGACAAATCAGGGGTAATGAGCAGTTCTTC. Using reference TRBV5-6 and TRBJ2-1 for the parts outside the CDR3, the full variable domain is DAGVTQSPTHLIKTRGQQVTLRCSPKSGHDTVSWYQQALGQGPQFIFQYYEEEERQRGNFPDRFSGHQFPNYSSELNVNALLLGDSALYLCASSSTSGGQIRGNEQFFGPGTRLTVL.

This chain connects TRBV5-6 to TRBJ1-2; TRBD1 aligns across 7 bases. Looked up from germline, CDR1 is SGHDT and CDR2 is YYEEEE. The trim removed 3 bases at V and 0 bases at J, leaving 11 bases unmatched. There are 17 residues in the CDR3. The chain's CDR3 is CASSSLRQGWTNYGYTF. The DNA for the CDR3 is TGTGCCAGCAGCTCCCTTCGACAGGGATGGACTAACTATGGCTACACCTTC.